These T cell receptor beta chains were read from a single sample in a study of T-cell memory formation after mild COVID-19. TCRdb analysed the 5' RACE reads with MiXCR anew, one entry per CDR3 protein. The sample includes around 410,000 distinct CDR3 sequences, about 25% seen only once; the top ten take roughly 14%. Specimen: PBMCs or a T cell subset sorted from them (not recorded which). The receptors stem from an adult woman who had mild COVID-19 (a few samples of this study predate the infection). Cell type and time point are not known. Each CDR3 is given with its conserved first and last residue. D genes are given only for firm matches. The size entry is marked missing in some rows and otherwise reads once, few, many or a size class.

abundance	v_gene	j_gene	d_gene	CDR3aa	CDR3nt
.	TRBV29-1	TRBJ2-4	TRBD2	CSVEAGGGIQYF	TGCAGCGTTGAAGCGGGGGGTGGCATTCAGTACTTC
many	TRBV3-1	TRBJ1-1	TRBD1	CASSHGTGGITEAFF	TGTGCCAGCAGCCACGGGACAGGGGGGATAACTGAAGCTTTCTTT
.	TRBV7-9	TRBJ2-1	.	CASSPPKGPKYNEQFF	TGTGCCAGCAGCCCCCCTAAGGGTCCCAAATACAATGAGCAGTTCTTC
few	TRBV3-1	TRBJ1-1	.	CASSQSRVSEAFF	TGTGCCAGCAGCCAAAGCAGGGTGTCTGAAGCTTTCTTT
.	TRBV7-3	TRBJ1-1	.	CASRQLQDTEAFF	TGTGCCAGCAGACAATTACAGGACACTGAAGCTTTCTTT
few	TRBV2	TRBJ2-7	TRBD2	CASISGISSYEQYF	TGTGCCAGCATCAGCGGGATCTCTTCCTACGAGCAGTACTTC
.	TRBV24-1	TRBJ2-5	.	CATSDPGTEEETQYF	TGTGCCACCAGTGATCCAGGGACCGAAGAAGAGACCCAGTACTTC
.	TRBV5-4	TRBJ2-1	TRBD2	CASSLSSSGGDNEQFF	TGTGCCAGCAGCTTGAGTTCCAGCGGGGGGGACAATGAGCAGTTCTTC
.	TRBV11-3	TRBJ2-2	TRBD1	CASKRTGYEELFF	TGTGCCAGCAAAAGGACAGGGTACGAGGAGCTGTTTTTT
.	TRBV12-3/TRBV12-4	TRBJ1-1	.	CASSPRRGAEAFF	TGTGCCAGCTCCCCAAGAAGAGGGGCTGAAGCTTTCTTT
.	TRBV27	TRBJ2-1	.	CASSTARGSSYNEQFF	TGTGCCAGCAGTACCGCCCGCGGTAGCTCCTACAATGAGCAGTTCTTC
.	TRBV6-1	TRBJ2-1	.	CASKLGTYNEQFF	TGTGCCAGCAAGCTAGGGACCTACAATGAGCAGTTCTTC
few	TRBV19	TRBJ1-1	.	CASSLPPENTEAFF	TGTGCCAGTAGTTTGCCGCCAGAGAACACTGAAGCTTTCTTT
once	TRBV20-1	TRBJ1-2	.	CSARDPPLYTF	TGCAGTGCTAGAGATCCCCCCCTCTACACCTTC
.	TRBV20-1	TRBJ1-1	.	CSAVRARGRGYTEAFF	TGCAGTGCCGTCCGGGCCCGCGGCAGGGGTTACACTGAAGCTTTCTTT
.	TRBV28	TRBJ2-7	TRBD1	CASSPGQGATYEQYF	TGTGCCAGCAGCCCGGGACAGGGGGCAACCTACGAGCAGTACTTC
once	TRBV2	TRBJ2-1	.	CASSDRDRQEFF	TGTGCCAGCAGTGATCGTGACCGTCAGGAGTTCTTC
few	TRBV7-3	TRBJ2-2	.	CASSRTGDGELFF	TGTGCCAGCAGCCGGACTGGAGACGGGGAGCTGTTTTTT
.	TRBV20-1	TRBJ2-3	.	CSARDTGSSTDTQYF	TGCAGTGCTAGAGATACGGGTTCGAGCACAGATACGCAGTATTTT
many	TRBV24-1	TRBJ2-5	TRBD1	CATSDATGGPRETQYF	TGTGCCACCAGTGATGCCACAGGGGGACCGCGGGAGACCCAGTACTTC
once	TRBV7-2	TRBJ1-4	.	CASSLVGGSTTNEKLFF	TGTGCCAGCAGCTTAGTGGGGGGCAGCACAACTAATGAAAAACTGTTTTTT
.	TRBV3-1	TRBJ2-7	TRBD2	CASSPGGAGGYYEQYF	TGTGCCAGCAGCCCCGGGGGAGCGGGAGGATATTACGAGCAGTACTTC
.	TRBV30	TRBJ1-2	.	CAWSPTGFDYGYTF	TGTGCCTGGAGCCCAACAGGGTTCGACTATGGCTACACCTTC
many	TRBV12-3/TRBV12-4	TRBJ2-7	.	CASSLGTEQYF	TGTGCCAGCAGTTTAGGAACCGAGCAGTACTTC
.	TRBV10-3	TRBJ1-4	TRBD1	CAISAGGKNEKLFF	TGTGCCATCAGTGCAGGGGGAAAGAATGAAAAACTGTTTTTT
.	TRBV9	TRBJ2-3	.	CASSVANFPTDTQYF	TGTGCCAGCAGCGTAGCTAACTTCCCCACAGATACGCAGTATTTT
.	TRBV5-1	TRBJ2-2	TRBD1	CASSVDRGRSGELFF	TGCGCCAGCAGCGTGGACAGGGGTCGGTCCGGGGAGCTGTTTTTT
.	TRBV12-3/TRBV12-4	TRBJ2-5	.	CASSLRLEQETQYF	TGTGCCAGCAGTTTACGTCTAGAGCAAGAGACCCAGTACTTC
few	TRBV7-2	TRBJ2-2	TRBD2	CASSLVAGGPAELFF	TGTGCCAGCAGCTTAGTGGCGGGAGGGCCAGCGGAGCTGTTTTTT
few	TRBV12-3/TRBV12-4	TRBJ2-7	.	CASRVSGVGAYEQYF	TGTGCCAGCAGAGTATCGGGGGTAGGGGCCTACGAGCAGTACTTC
.	TRBV12-3/TRBV12-4	TRBJ2-4	.	CASSSTGNRKNIQYF	TGTGCCAGCAGTTCCACAGGGAACCGAAAAAACATTCAGTACTTC
few	TRBV5-1	TRBJ2-3	TRBD2	CASSLGLAGGLHTDTQYF	TGCGCCAGCAGCTTGGGTCTAGCGGGAGGCCTACACACAGATACGCAGTATTTT
.	TRBV5-4	TRBJ2-1	TRBD2	CASSVGLAVNEQFF	TGTGCCAGCAGCGTGGGACTAGCGGTGAATGAGCAGTTCTTC
.	TRBV6-2/TRBV6-3	TRBJ2-4	.	CASSYSIGRGRLSDKNLAKNIQYF	TGTGCCAGCAGTTACTCGATAGGCAGGGGACGGCTTTCGGATAAGAATCTAGCCAAAAACATTCAGTACTTC
.	TRBV6-6	TRBJ2-5	TRBD2	CASSYRPRGSGGPLRETQYF	TGTGCCAGCAGTTATCGTCCGAGGGGTAGCGGGGGGCCTCTCCGTGAGACCCAGTACTTC
.	TRBV20-1	TRBJ2-1	.	CSAGAANYNEQFF	TGCAGTGCTGGAGCGGCTAATTACAATGAGCAGTTCTTC
.	TRBV6-5	TRBJ2-1	.	CASSYSGGSLNEQFF	TGTGCCAGCAGTTATAGTGGGGGGTCTCTCAATGAGCAGTTCTTC
few	TRBV6-6	TRBJ2-5	.	CASRKERSVETQYF	TGTGCCAGCAGGAAAGAGAGGTCCGTAGAGACCCAGTACTTC
few	TRBV5-6	TRBJ1-1	TRBD1	CASSWRLFSGTGGVNTEAFF	TGTGCCAGCAGCTGGAGACTATTCTCCGGGACAGGGGGGGTGAACACTGAAGCTTTCTTT
few	TRBV15	TRBJ1-3	.	CATSRDWGGNTTYF	TGTGCCACCAGCAGAGATTGGGGTGGTAACACCACATATTTT
few	TRBV18	TRBJ2-7	.	CASSPAEAYEQYF	TGTGCCAGCTCACCGGCGGAGGCCTACGAGCAGTACTTC
.	TRBV5-6	TRBJ2-5	.	CASSPYGEETQYF	TGTGCCAGCAGCCCCTATGGGGAGGAGACCCAGTACTTC